The next 3 T cell receptor beta chains were all read from a single sample in a study of cytomegalovirus exposure and HLA in healthy donors. With 60 Vbeta and 13 Jbeta primers, the PCR was carried out. The data were produced by immunoSEQ multiplex PCR, yet TCRdb's version contains in-frame clones alone and is incomplete. The sample records under 150,000 clones, over 70% being singletons. The material sequenced was PBMCs. Receptor source: a woman between 40 and 55 years old in good health and CMV-seronegative.

The V gene is TRBV19, the J gene TRBJ1-1, with 9 bases that match TRBD1. After removal of 7 bases from V and 4 bases from J, the junction contained 4 bases not matched to a gene. CDR1 LNHDA and CDR2 SQIVND come from the germline V gene (reference sequence). This CDR3 contains 13 residues. The CDR3 spells CASKGTGLTEAFF. The CDR3 DNA follows: TGTGCCAGTAAAGGGACAGGGCTCACTGAAGCTTTCTTT.

The V call is TRBV27, the J call TRBJ2-7; possibly TRBD2 for D (6 bases). Germline values: CDR1 MNHEY, CDR2 SMNVEV (reference sequence). V lost 0 bases, J lost 3 bases, and 15 bases lay in between. The CDR3 runs 16 residues. Here the CDR3 reads CASSLSTTGGIYEQYF. As DNA, the CDR3 is TGTGCCAGCAGTTTATCGACAACCGGGGGTATCTACGAGCAGTACTTC.

The chain joins TRBV5-1 to TRBJ1-3; 9 bases are shared with TRBD1. The V and J ends lost 0 bases and 2 bases, in that order; junction bases with no gene match: 6. The germline V gene encodes CDR1 SGHRS and CDR2 YFSETQ. The CDR3 length is 17 residues. CDR3 sequence (DNA): TGCGCCAGCAGCTTGGAGGCACAGGGGGCTGCTGGAAACACCATATATTTT. Translated, it gives CASSLEAQGAAGNTIYF.